The 16 T cell receptor beta chains presented below share a single source sample, sequenced in a study of cytomegalovirus exposure and HLA in healthy donors (dated by TCRdb to about 2017). Receptors were amplified or captured by the immunoSEQ multiplex PCR assay. The multiplex PCR relied on a mix of 60 forward primers for TCR Vbeta segments and 13 reverse primers for TCR Jbeta segments. TCRdb carries this immuneACCESS record with in-frame sequences only. Its versions omit some clonotypes, under half of them owing to an unresolved V gene in the studies checked, with the rest unexplained. The sample data list under 150,000 clones, and 81% of these were observed just once. The ten largest account for 3% to 4% of the sample. Sequenced input: PBMCs. These receptors were collected from a woman aged 30 to 39 in good health and CMV-seronegative.

The rearrangement uses TRBV7-8 and TRBJ2-1; TRBD2 agrees at 11 bases. The J segment lost 0 bases and the V segment lost 5 bases, leaving 12 bases of the junction unmatched. The CDR3 spans 19 residues. Germline values: CDR1 SGHVS, CDR2 FQNEAQ. In DNA form, the CDR3 reads TGTGCCAGCAGCGGAGCGCTAGCGGGAGGTTCTAGCTCCTACAATGAGCAGTTCTTC. This gives the protein CASSGALAGGSSSYNEQFF.

This chain joins TRBV6-7 and TRBJ1-2; 8 bases fit TRBD1. TRBV6-7 has ORF status, its function being uncertain. The CDR3 consists of 15 residues. Trimming cost V 2 bases and J 5 bases; bases outside gene matches: 7. The CDR3 here is CASSYDRGTRYGYTF. Here the CDR3 DNA reads TGTGCCAGCAGTTACGACAGGGGCACGCGATATGGCTACACCTTC.

The CDR3, as DNA: TGCAGTGCTCGGGGGGGTAATGAGCAGTTCTTC. Translated: CSARGGNEQFF. The V and J genes are TRBV20-1 and TRBJ2-1, with TRBD2 identical over 8 bases. Trimming took 5 bases from V and 7 from J; bases not matched to a gene: 1. This CDR3 region has 11 residues. Germline V lookup: CDR1 DFQATT, CDR2 SNEGSKA (reference sequence).

The chain carries TRBV19 and TRBJ1-2; D gene unclear. CDR1 and CDR2 from the germline V gene are LNHDA and SQIVND (reference sequence). The V end was cut by 7 bases, the J end by 3 bases, with 9 bases between. This CDR3 is built from 12 residues. CDR3 in amino acids: CASIGTDYGYTF. The CDR3 DNA follows: TGTGCCAGTATCGGAACAGACTATGGCTACACCTTC. The whole variable domain, remainder taken from reference TRBV19 and TRBJ1-2, is DGGITQSPKYLFRKEGQNVTLSCEQNLNHDAMYWYRQDPGQGLRLIYYSQIVNDFQKGDIAEGYSVSREKKESFPLTVTSAQKNPTAFYLCASIGTDYGYTFGSGTRLTVV.

This chain joins TRBV10-1 and TRBJ2-3, with 7 bases identical to TRBD2. With 6 bases clipped from V and 4 bases from J, the junction kept 13 bases outside the gene matches. This CDR3 spans 16 amino acids. Germline-derived CDR1 and CDR2 are WNHNN and SYGVQD (reference sequence). The CDR3 loop is CASRASSGVGADTQYF. CDR3 DNA sequence: TGCGCCAGCAGGGCTTCGAGCGGGGTTGGGGCAGATACGCAGTATTTT.

V and J are TRBV5-1 and TRBJ2-1; 12 bases line up with TRBD1. The germline V gene encodes CDR1 SGHRS and CDR2 YFSETQ. V lost 4 bases to trimming and J lost 7 bases; unmatched junction nucleotides: 9. The CDR3 length is 16 residues. CDR3 region: CASSLRGQGAGNEQFF. DNA for the CDR3: TGCGCCAGCAGCCTCCGGGGACAGGGGGCTGGAAATGAGCAGTTCTTC.

This clone occurred once. The rearrangement links TRBV6-4 to TRBJ1-1, with D possibly TRBD1 on 5 matching bases. The CDR3 consists of 15 residues. Per the germline V gene, CDR1 is MRHNA and CDR2 is SNTAGT. V was clipped by 5 bases and J by 1 base, with 14 bases between them. DNA of the CDR3: TGTGCCAGCAGTACCGACAGCAACTGGAACACTGAAGCTTTCTTT. Residues: CASSTDSNWNTEAFF.

The chain recombines TRBV28 with TRBJ2-7; possible D gene TRBD2, 7 bases. Germline V lookup: CDR1 MDHEN, CDR2 SYDVKM. The CDR3 covers 15 residues. The V gene lost 7 bases and the J gene lost 9 bases, with 25 bases spanning the gap. The CDR3 here is CASNTKGLGGDGQYF. DNA of the CDR3: TGTGCCAGCAACACGAAAGGCCTAGGGGGGGATGGGCAGTACTTC.

This chain uses TRBV5-1 with TRBJ2-3; 12 bases align to TRBD2. The CDR3 extends over 17 amino acids. Germline CDR1 and CDR2: SGHRS and YFSETQ. V dropped 3 bases and J dropped 3; count of bases not matched to a gene: 8. Here the CDR3 DNA reads TGCGCCAGCAGCTCAATGACTAGCGGGAGAGGGACAGATACGCAGTATTTT. It codes for CASSSMTSGRGTDTQYF.

The chain links TRBV19 to TRBJ2-1, with 9 bases aligning to TRBD2. The CDR3 spans 16 residues. Trimming took 6 bases from V and 2 from J; bases not matched to a gene: 8. Per the germline V gene, CDR1 is LNHDA and CDR2 is SQIVND (reference sequence). The DNA of the CDR3 is TGTGCCAGTAGGGCGAGGGGCGGGAGGGCCTACAATGAGCAGTTCTTC. It codes for CASRARGGRAYNEQFF.

The V and J genes are TRBV25-1 and TRBJ2-3; D not certain. Germline V CDR1 and CDR2: MGHDK, SYGVNS. The CDR3 has 13 residues. V was shortened by 3 bases and J by 3 bases, with 7 bases between the two germline ends. The CDR3 DNA sequence: TGTGCCAGCAGTGAGGAGTGGACAGATACGCAGTATTTT. Protein: CASSEEWTDTQYF.

This rearrangement joins TRBV4-3 to TRBJ2-1; 7 bases agree with TRBD1. CDR3 length equals 15 residues. Germline lookup yields CDR1 LGHNA and CDR2 YSLEER. V lost 1 base to trimming and J lost 14 bases; unmatched junction nucleotides: 14. CDR3 nucleotide sequence: TGCGCCAGCAGCCAAGGGGTACAGGGGCATTACGCGGAGTTCTTC. Protein product: CASSQGVQGHYAEFF.

This chain connects TRBV5-1 to TRBJ2-7, with D perhaps matching TRBD1 (6 bases). There are 15 residues in the CDR3. The germline V and J ends were trimmed by 4 bases and 0 bases, with 14 bases remaining between them. Germline V lookup: CDR1 SGHRS, CDR2 YFSETQ. The CDR3 sequence is CASSLGRDISYEQYF. In DNA form, the CDR3 reads TGCGCCAGCAGCCTAGGACGGGACATCTCCTACGAGCAGTACTTC.

The chain combines TRBV2 with TRBJ2-7; no reliable D call. Trimming left V 6 bases short and J 7 bases short, with 10 bases between. The germline gives CDR1 SNHLY, CDR2 FYNNEI. This CDR3 is 11 amino acids long. CDR3 DNA: TGTGCCAGCAGCCGTGCCCAGGAGCAGTACTTC. Its translation is CASSRAQEQYF.

The chain has TRBV15 and TRBJ2-5, with 10 positions matching TRBD2. The V and J ends lost 1 base and 1 base, in that order; junction bases with no gene match: 9. The CDR3 consists of 18 residues. CDR1 is LNHNV and CDR2 is YYDKDF in the germline V gene (reference sequence). DNA for the CDR3: TGTGCCACCAGCAGAGGAGGAGGAGCGGGGGGGGTCCAAGAGACCCAGTACTTC. It yields the protein CATSRGGGAGGVQETQYF.

As to this clone: An end of the junction does not agree with germline; a read error may underlie this. The J gene is TRBJ2-3, the V gene TRBV7-9; 10 nucleotides agree with TRBD2. The CDR3 spans 16 residues. Per germline, CDR1 SEHNR and CDR2 FQNEAQ (reference sequence). DNA of the CDR3: TGTTCCAGCAGCCTTGGACTAGCGGTCAACACAGATACGCAGTATTTT. Translated: CSSSLGLAVNTDTQYF.